Sequencing of this T cell receptor beta chain was carried out in a study of T cells in Graves' hyperthyroidism and ophthalmopathy. RNA transcripts yielded amplified TCR beta CDR3 regions. The HTBI primer set was used in a first-round RT-PCR of the TCR CDR3. TCRdb reprocessed the multiplex PCR reads with MiXCR, giving one entry per CDR3 protein. This sample carries around 400,000 distinct CDR3 sequences, more than 15% of them seen once, and the ten largest clones take 28%. The study's findings and limits: Ophthalmopathy was predicted by the model a median of roughly 6.6 months ahead of onset.

CDR3 length: 14 residues. Germline V gene lookup returns CDR1 DFQATT and CDR2 SNEGSKA (reference sequence). On this clonotype itself: Its matching antigen is unknown. A much larger clonotype is one base distant, so this may be a read error.

This sequence joins TRBV20-1 and TRBJ2-1, with 9 bases matching TRBD2. The sequenced material came from blood. The clonotype originates from a woman aged 18-30 years with Graves' hyperthyroidism that later progressed to Graves' ophthalmopathy. In DNA, the CDR3 is TGCAGTGCTAGCATAGCGGGGGTCTACAATGGGCAGTTCTTC. Amino acid sequence: CSASIAGVYNGQFF.